Shown below are 25 T cell receptor beta chains from a single sample sequenced in a study of T cells after yellow fever vaccination. TCRdb independently ran MiXCR on the 5' RACE reads; one entry per CDR3 protein. This sample has about 360,000 distinct CDR3 sequences, with roughly 6.1% found just once. Sequencing used PBMCs, obtained 5 days after the yellow fever booster vaccination. These receptors came from a man aged 30-40 years who received the YFV17D yellow fever vaccine.

This clonotype was seen only a few times. The CDR3 bases are TGCGCCAGCAGCCAAGATAGCAGGGGGTCCGGGATATTTTCACCCCTCCACTTT. Translation: CASSQDSRGSGIFSPLHF. V is TRBV4-3 and J is TRBJ1-6; 7 nucleotides match TRBD1. Germline V gene data show CDR1 as LGHNA and CDR2 as YSLEER. With 0 bases clipped from V and 9 bases from J, the junction kept 14 bases outside the gene matches. The CDR3 runs 18 residues.

The V and J genes are TRBV5-4 and TRBJ2-5, with D possibly being TRBD2 (5 bases). This CDR3 region has 14 residues. Germline loops: CDR1 SGHNT, CDR2 YYREEE (reference sequence). Trimming shortened V by 6 bases and J by 5 bases, and 17 bases separated the two germline ends. The DNA for the CDR3 is TGTGCCAGCACCCCCCTGAGCGGTCCCGAGACCCAGTACTTC. Translated: CASTPLSGPETQYF.

In this sample, this clonotype turned up many times. The chain combines TRBV5-5 with TRBJ2-1; 12 bases line up with TRBD2. J was trimmed by 1 base and V by 2 bases; bases with no gene match: 1. Per the germline V gene, CDR1 is SGHKS and CDR2 is YYEKEE (reference sequence). The CDR3 is 16 amino acids. CDR3 amino acids: CASSFGLAGSYNEQFF. The DNA for the CDR3 is TGTGCCAGCAGCTTCGGACTAGCGGGGTCCTACAATGAGCAGTTCTTC.

Many counts were recorded for this clonotype. The chain carries TRBV28 and TRBJ2-1; 11 bases are shared with TRBD2. Germline loops: CDR1 MDHEN, CDR2 SYDVKM. The junction had 15 bases not matched to a gene; V was cut back by 5 bases and J by 9 bases. The CDR3 is made up of 17 amino acids. The CDR3 here is CASSPPGLADWRSEQFF. CDR3 coding DNA: TGTGCCAGCAGTCCTCCGGGACTAGCGGATTGGAGGTCTGAGCAGTTCTTC.

This clonotype showed up many times. The rearrangement joins TRBV20-1 to TRBJ2-3, with 7 bases fitting TRBD2. The V gene end was trimmed by 2 bases and the J gene end by 2 bases; junction bases not matched to a gene: 13. Germline CDR1 is DFQATT and CDR2 is SNEGSKA (reference sequence). The CDR3 is 17 residues long. The CDR3 sequence: CSARRLRSGADTDTQYF. As DNA, the CDR3 is TGCAGTGCTAGAAGGCTAAGGAGCGGGGCTGACACAGATACGCAGTATTTT.

This clonotype was counted only a few times. The chain has TRBV7-6 and TRBJ1-3; D call uncertain. Germline V gene data show CDR1 as SGHVS and CDR2 as FNYEAQ. The ends were cut back, 7 bases at V and 1 base at J, with 14 bases in the middle. The CDR3 extends over 15 amino acids. In DNA, the CDR3 is TGTGCCAGCACAACCGCGGGAATTTCTGGAAACACCATATATTTT. Residues: CASTTAGISGNTIYF.

The chain carries TRBV29-1 and TRBJ2-5; tentatively, D is TRBD1 (6 bases). With 0 bases removed from V and 4 bases from J, the gap between germline ends came to 15 bases. CDR3 length: 15 residues. Germline values: CDR1 SQVTM, CDR2 ANQGSEA. CDR3 residues: CSVEDGTRVGETQYF. The DNA of the CDR3 is TGCAGCGTTGAAGATGGGACAAGGGTGGGAGAGACCCAGTACTTC.

CDR3 bases: TGTGCCAGCAGCTTAGTCGTGGAGACTGAAGCTTTCTTT. It codes for CASSLVVETEAFF. This chain uses TRBV7-9 with TRBJ1-1, with unresolved D. In germline, CDR1 is SEHNR, CDR2 FQNEAQ (reference sequence). There are 13 residues in the CDR3. V was cut by 1 base and J by 5 bases, with 8 bases left in between.

The sample holds many counts of this clonotype. The chain employs TRBV23-1 and TRBJ2-3, with D possibly being TRBD2 (5 bases). TRBV23-1 is recorded as an ORF, its role being uncertain. The CDR3 spans 16 residues. V lost 2 bases, J lost 0 bases, and 12 bases lay in between. CDR3 bases: TGCGCCAGCAGTCAACCGAGGGATGGGAGCACAGATACGCAGTATTTT. Translation gives CASSQPRDGSTDTQYF.

This clonotype was counted at least ten times. The V call is TRBV5-6, the J call TRBJ2-5; TRBD1 matches 8 bases. Trimming at V came to 3 bases and at J to 8 bases, leaving 12 bases not matched to a gene. CDR3 length equals 15 residues. CDR1 SGHDT and CDR2 YYEEEE come from the germline V gene. The CDR3 bases are TGTGCCAGCAGCTGGAGACAGGGGAATTCCGGAACCCAGTACTTC. The encoded protein is CASSWRQGNSGTQYF.

This clonotype was counted many times. The chain combines TRBV29-1 with TRBJ2-5; unclear D gene. In germline, CDR1 is SQVTM, CDR2 ANQGSEA. The CDR3 loop spans 12 amino acids. V was pared by 5 bases and J by 5 bases, with 12 bases between. The CDR3 spells CSVRGAEETQYF. The DNA of the CDR3 is TGCAGCGTTAGAGGAGCTGAGGAGACCCAGTACTTC.

In this sample, this clonotype turned up many times. The chain is built from TRBV5-1 and TRBJ2-2, with D unresolved. Trimming pared 6 bases from V and 4 bases from J, leaving 16 bases between. Germline CDR1 is SGHRS and CDR2 is YFSETQ. This CDR3 spans 15 amino acids. CDR3 in amino acids: CASILKAKLTGELFF. The CDR3 DNA reads TGCGCCAGCATTCTGAAGGCCAAACTCACCGGGGAGCTGTTTTTT.

This sequence joins TRBV2 and TRBJ2-3; D remains unclear. Germline V lookup: CDR1 SNHLY, CDR2 FYNNEI. V shed 4 bases and J shed 4 bases, with 9 bases lying between them. The CDR3 has 13 amino acids. CDR3 sequence reads: CASSASLSDTQYF. CDR3 DNA sequence: TGTGCCAGCAGTGCGAGTTTGTCAGATACGCAGTATTTT.

This clonotype has just a few counts. The V gene is TRBV27, the J gene TRBJ2-7, with D maybe TRBD1 (5 bases). The V end was cut by 5 bases, the J end by 6 bases, with 17 bases between. This CDR3 has 14 amino acids. Germline V gives CDR1 MNHEY, CDR2 SMNVEV (reference sequence). The CDR3 reads CASSRLGLTGEQYF. In DNA, the CDR3 is TGTGCCAGCAGTCGGTTGGGGCTAACGGGCGAGCAGTACTTC.

This clonotype appeared once. The chain couples TRBV9 to TRBJ2-7; maybe TRBD2 (5 bases). The CDR3 is 14 residues long. Germline V gene lookup returns CDR1 SGDLS and CDR2 YYNGEE. Trimming cost V 1 base and J 0 bases, with 8 bases left between them. Written as DNA, the CDR3 is TGTGCCAGCAGCGTACGGGATCCCTCCTACGAGCAGTACTTC. Translated, it gives CASSVRDPSYEQYF.

This clonotype was counted at least ten times. The DNA of the CDR3 is TGTGCCAGCAGGTCCCGGCCACTAGCGGGAGTAGATACGCAGTATTTT. Translated: CASRSRPLAGVDTQYF. The gene calls are TRBV12-3 or TRBV12-4 and TRBJ2-3, with 11 bases aligning to TRBD2. The V gene end was trimmed by 6 bases and the J gene end by 5 bases; junction bases not matched to a gene: 10. The CDR3 totals 16 residues.

This clonotype occurred a few times. CDR3 in DNA: TGTGCCAGCAGCCCGACGGCGATGGGACCCTACGAGCAGTACTTC. This gives the protein CASSPTAMGPYEQYF. This sequence joins TRBV7-6 and TRBJ2-7, with D tentatively TRBD1 or TRBD2 (5 bases each). CDR1 and CDR2 (germline): SGHVS, FNYEAQ. V was trimmed by 5 bases and J by 2 bases, leaving 16 bases between them. This CDR3 has 15 residues. Full variable domain (missing parts from reference TRBV7-6 and TRBJ2-7): GAGVSQSPRYKVTKRGQDVALRCDPISGHVSLYWYRQALGQGPEFLTYFNYEAQQDKSGLPNDRFSAERPEGSISTLTIQRTEQRDSAMYRCASSPTAMGPYEQYFGPGTRLTVT.

The CDR3 sequence: CASSSSLRTGTYEQYF. The CDR3 DNA reads as TGTGCCAGTAGTAGTTCCCTAAGGACAGGGACCTACGAGCAGTACTTC. This chain connects TRBV19 to TRBJ2-7; 8 nucleotides align to TRBD1. Germline CDR1 reads LNHDA; CDR2 reads SQIVND (reference sequence). The CDR3 is 16 amino acids. V was pared by 4 bases and J by 2 bases, with 10 bases of the junction left unmatched.

This clonotype was counted many times. The chain links TRBV4-3 to TRBJ2-3, with D unclear. Trimming shortened V by 1 base and J by 5 bases, and 13 bases separated the two germline ends. This CDR3 is 15 amino acids long. Germline V gives CDR1 LGHNA, CDR2 YSLEER. CDR3 sequence reads: CASSQVLARGDTQYF. Written as DNA, the CDR3 is TGCGCCAGCAGCCAAGTACTCGCCCGTGGAGATACGCAGTATTTT.

This clonotype was detected many times. The chain links TRBV7-2 to TRBJ2-1, with D unclear. The CDR3 covers 11 residues. V lost 5 bases and J lost 11, with 10 bases in between. Germline loops: CDR1 SGHTA, CDR2 FQGNSA. The CDR3 region has the DNA TGTGCCAGCAGCCTAGAGAGTCAGCAGTTCTTC. As protein: CASSLESQQFF. Full variable domain (missing parts from reference TRBV7-2 and TRBJ2-1): GAGVSQSPSNKVTEKGKDVELRCDPISGHTALYWYRQSLGQGLEFLIYFQGNSAPDKSGLPSDRFSAERTGGSVSTLTIQRTQQEDSAVYLCASSLESQQFFGPGTRLTVL.

There are a few counts of this clonotype. The chain is built from TRBV20-1 and TRBJ2-1, with D perhaps matching TRBD2 (6 bases). Trimming shortened V by 6 bases and J by 0 bases, and 18 bases separated the two germline ends. The CDR3 sequence is 16 residues long. CDR1 and CDR2 from the germline V gene are DFQATT and SNEGSKA (reference sequence). The CDR3 here is CSATRVGGASYNEQFF. CDR3 DNA: TGCAGTGCCACAAGGGTGGGGGGAGCCTCCTACAATGAGCAGTTCTTC.

This clonotype turned up a few times. The rearrangement uses TRBV20-1 and TRBJ2-3; TRBD2 agrees at 7 bases. J was trimmed by 4 bases and V by 6 bases; bases with no gene match: 10. This CDR3 contains 14 residues. Germline V gene sequence: CDR1 DFQATT, CDR2 SNEGSKA (reference sequence). The CDR3 coding sequence is TGCAGTGCAATGAAGGATGGGAGGGCAGATACGCAGTATTTT. It encodes CSAMKDGRADTQYF.

This clonotype was seen many times. V gene TRBV4-3 combines with J gene TRBJ2-2; D may be TRBD2 (5 bases). There are 16 residues in the CDR3. Germline V CDR1 and CDR2: LGHNA, YSLEER. Deletions cut 0 bases from V and 5 bases from J, with 13 bases between. CDR3 sequence reads: CASSQDVQRTTGELFF. The CDR3 bases are TGCGCCAGCAGCCAAGATGTTCAGCGGACGACCGGGGAGCTGTTTTTT.

This rearrangement joins TRBV29-1 to TRBJ1-6, with 10 bases lining up with TRBD1. V dropped 4 bases and J dropped 10; count of bases not matched to a gene: 7. Per the germline V gene, CDR1 is SQVTM and CDR2 is ANQGSEA. The CDR3 loop spans 14 amino acids. The CDR3 is CSVATGGKGSPLHF. The CDR3 coding sequence is TGCAGCGTTGCGACAGGGGGCAAGGGGTCACCCCTCCACTTT.

In its sample, this clonotype was seen many times. V gene TRBV7-2 combines with J gene TRBJ1-2; 7 bases agree with TRBD1. V was pared by 1 base and J by 2 bases, with 4 bases of the junction left unmatched. CDR1 and CDR2 (germline): SGHTA, FQGNSA. The CDR3 length is 15 residues. The DNA for the CDR3 is TGTGCCAGCAGCTTAGGGGGACAGTTCAACTATGGCTACACCTTC. Its protein is CASSLGGQFNYGYTF.